These T cell receptor beta chains were read from a single sample in a study of blood T cell repertoires in COVID-19. The data were produced by immunoSEQ multiplex PCR, yet TCRdb's version contains in-frame clones alone and is incomplete. The table has approximately 240,000 clones, 80% to 90% seen once. Specimen: PBMCs or T cells enriched from blood (not recorded which). The receptors here all came from a woman in her late teens or twenties in a cohort exposed to, infected with or recovered from COVID-19 (not recorded which). Both conserved end residues are part of each CDR3. The D gene is left open where the match is weak. Some rows mark clone size as missing; the rest say once, few, many or name a class of expanded clone.

V,length,J,D,size,DNA,CDR3
TRBV6-5,15,TRBJ2-1,TRBD2,once,TGTGCCAGCAGTATTGCTAGCGGGGGCGTTGATGAGCAGTTCTTC,CASSIASGGVDEQFF
TRBV4-2,14,TRBJ2-2,.,.,TGTGCCAGCAGCCAAGGCGCGCGGTCCGGGGAGCTGTTTTTT,CASSQGARSGELFF
TRBV5-1,11,TRBJ1-2,.,.,TGCGCCAGTGCGGCTAACTATGGCTACACCTTC,CASAANYGYTF
TRBV11-3,15,TRBJ1-1,TRBD1,.,TGTGCCAGCAGCAAAGGACAGGGGGCTCGGACTGAAGCTTTCTTT,CASSKGQGARTEAFF
TRBV6-1,16,TRBJ2-3,.,.,TGTGCCAGCAGTGAAGTTGGGGGGGGCCCCACAGATACGCAGTATTTT,CASSEVGGGPTDTQYF
TRBV15,15,TRBJ1-5,.,.,TGTGCCACCAGCAGAGATACGCGCGGCGATCAACCCCAGCATTTT,CATSRDTRGDQPQHF
TRBV7-9,14,TRBJ2-7,.,.,TGTGCCAGCAGCTTATTTGACAGAGATTACGAGCAGTACTTC,CASSLFDRDYEQYF
TRBV6-2/TRBV6-3,12,TRBJ1-6,.,few,TGTGCCAGCAGTCGCCCACTTAACCCCCTCCACTTT,CASSRPLNPLHF
TRBV28,14,TRBJ1-4,.,.,TGTGCCAGCAGCCAGATTGCAACTAATGAAAAACTGTTTTTT,CASSQIATNEKLFF
TRBV5-5,10,TRBJ2-1,.,.,TGTGCCAGCGTTGGAGGGGAGCAGTTCTTC,CASVGGEQFF
TRBV24-1,15,TRBJ1-1,.,.,TGTGCCACCAGTGATTCAAGCAGGGTGAACACTGAAGCTTTCTTT,CATSDSSRVNTEAFF
TRBV7-3,14,TRBJ2-7,.,.,TGTGCCAGCAGCCTAAATCAGGGGTCCTACGAGCAGTACTTC,CASSLNQGSYEQYF
TRBV6-5,13,TRBJ1-5,.,.,TGTGCCAGCAGTTACTCGCCGGATCAGCCCCAGCATTTT,CASSYSPDQPQHF
TRBV15,19,TRBJ1-2,TRBD1,.,TGTGCCACCAGCGGAAGCGGGACAGGGGGCTATCACTTTAACTATGGCTACACCTTC,CATSGSGTGGYHFNYGYTF
TRBV2,12,TRBJ2-3,TRBD2,few,TGTGCCAGCAGTGAAGGGGAGGGGAGGCAGTATTTT,CASSEGEGRQYF
TRBV2,16,TRBJ2-1,TRBD2,.,TGTGCCAGCATCGGGGAGGGAGATGGATCCTACAATGAGCAGTTCTTC,CASIGEGDGSYNEQFF
TRBV6-5,14,TRBJ1-2,.,.,TGTGCCAGCAGTTACTACGGGGATAACTATGGCTACACCTTC,CASSYYGDNYGYTF